The 9 T cell receptor beta chains below all came from one sample that was sequenced in a study of T cell responses to AZD1222 COVID-19 vaccine. Libraries were prepared by immunoSEQ multiplex PCR; TCRdb keeps only in-frame clonotypes and omits some of them. The repertoire holds some 120,000 clones, with 70% to 90% as singletons. Sequenced material: peripheral blood, taken 28 days after the second AZD1222 dose. These receptors originate from an adult who received the AZD1222 COVID-19 vaccine.

The CDR3 bases are TGTGCCAGCAGCTCCGGACAGGGCGCGGGCAATCAGCCCCAGCATTTT. This encodes CASSSGQGAGNQPQHF. The chain links TRBV7-6 to TRBJ1-5; 8 bases line up with TRBD1. Trimming cost V 4 bases and J 2 bases; bases outside gene matches: 7. CDR1 and CDR2 from the germline V gene are SGHVS and FNYEAQ. The CDR3 has 16 amino acids.

The CDR3 nucleotides read TGTGCCAGCAGCTTAGCAGGCGGGTACAATCAGCCCCAGCATTTT. It specifies CASSLAGGYNQPQHF. The chain uses TRBV7-8 and TRBJ1-5; D gene uncertain. Germline-derived CDR1 and CDR2 are SGHVS and FQNEAQ. V was shortened by 0 bases and J by 3 bases, with 9 bases between the two germline ends. This CDR3 is 15 amino acids long.

The chain joins TRBV5-1 to TRBJ2-1; the D gene could be TRBD1 or TRBD2 (5 bases each). The CDR3 runs to 15 residues. Per the germline V gene, CDR1 is SGHRS and CDR2 is YFSETQ. Trimming left V 1 base short and J 9 bases short, with 17 bases between. The CDR3 loop is CASSLSGQTGAEQFF. The CDR3 bases are TGCGCCAGCAGCTTGTCCGGACAAACCGGGGCTGAGCAGTTCTTC.

This chain joins TRBV5-5 and TRBJ1-3; D remains ambiguous. The germline V gene has CDR1 SGHKS and CDR2 YYEKEE (reference sequence). This CDR3 region has 16 residues. The V end was cut by 3 bases, the J end by 0 bases, with 13 bases between. In DNA form, the CDR3 reads TGTGCCAGCAGCTCAGCATCGAGGTTCTCTGGAAACACCATATATTTT. Its protein is CASSSASRFSGNTIYF.

The J gene is TRBJ2-7, the V gene TRBV5-1; the match to TRBD2 covers 7 bases. The length of the CDR3 is 17 residues. Per germline, CDR1 SGHRS and CDR2 YFSETQ. Losses at the gene ends were 0 bases for V and 0 bases for J; bases not matched to a gene: 9. The CDR3 nucleotides are TGCGCCAGCAGCTTGGGGCCCTTTGCGGGAGACTCCTACGAGCAGTACTTC. It encodes CASSLGPFAGDSYEQYF.

Only a few counts were recorded for this clone. The V and J genes are TRBV5-4 and TRBJ2-7, with 7 bases matching TRBD2. The CDR3 consists of 14 residues. Germline V CDR1 and CDR2: SGHNT, YYREEE (reference sequence). Trimming removed 4 bases from V and 2 bases from J; junction bases left unmatched: 6. Here the CDR3 DNA reads TGTGCCAGCAGCCTGCGGGAGAGGGCCTACGAGCAGTACTTC. Translation: CASSLRERAYEQYF.

This chain links TRBV7-9 with TRBJ1-1; no firm D call. Germline CDR1 is SEHNR and CDR2 is FQNEAQ (reference sequence). With 4 bases removed from V and 1 base from J, the gap between germline ends came to 10 bases. The CDR3 consists of 14 residues. The CDR3 region has the DNA TGTGCCAGCAGCTCCCAGGATGCGAACACTGAAGCTTTCTTT. It translates to CASSSQDANTEAFF.

The genes are TRBV7-2 and TRBJ2-1; D call uncertain. Germline V lookup: CDR1 SGHTA, CDR2 FQGNSA. CDR3 size: 17 residues. Deletions cut 1 base from V and 0 bases from J, with 13 bases between. CDR3 coding DNA: TGTGCCAGCAGCTTAGACGGACGGTCTAGCTCCTACAATGAGCAGTTCTTC. It specifies CASSLDGRSSSYNEQFF.

V usage is TRBV6-5 and J usage is TRBJ2-3; no firm D call. Between the trimmed V and J ends, which lost 4 bases and 2 bases, there was a span of 4 bases. CDR1 MNHEY and CDR2 SVGAGI come from the germline V gene. The CDR3 spans 12 residues. CDR3 DNA: TGTGCCAGCAGTTCCCCCACAGATACGCAGTATTTT. Protein sequence: CASSSPTDTQYF.